This T cell receptor (beta chain) was profiled in a study of radiotherapy plus CTLA-4 blockade in lung cancer. Clones were read by immunoSEQ multiplex PCR, and TCRdb kept only the in-frame ones, dropping some. This table has about 59,000 clones, 70% to 80% appearing once. Study outcomes and limitations: Per reports, early blood T cell clone dynamics, plus interferon-beta, forecast response most strongly. Radiotherapy was combined with ipilimumab, and tumor-derived TCR clones then expanded in blood.

CDR1 and CDR2 from the germline V gene are SEHNR and FQNEAQ (reference sequence). Germline trimming cut 4 bases from V and 1 base from J; bases unmatched to any gene: 8. The CDR3 is 16 amino acids. The study treated chemo-refractory metastatic non-small-cell lung cancer patients with focal radiation plus ipilimumab CTLA-4 blockade. This clone came up once. Its target is not known. The clonotype was recovered from a human donor with non-small cell lung cancer whose response to radiotherapy plus ipilimumab could not be evaluated. Specimen: peripheral blood, collected from a patient treated with radiotherapy plus ipilimumab. The V gene is TRBV7-9, the J gene TRBJ2-7, with 9 bases lining up with TRBD1. CDR3 coding DNA: TGTGCCAGCAGCTCCGTTCCCGGGACAGGGTCCTACGAGCAGTACTTC. Residues: CASSSVPGTGSYEQYF.